This T cell receptor (beta chain) was identified in a study of early T cells in non-severe SARS-CoV-2 infection. At the level of the study: Chains stayed unpaired after sequencing of bulk RNA from unsorted whole blood.

Findings of the study overall: In VDJdb matching, anti-spike CD8 responses were favored while private and CD4 specificities went missing.

V was shortened by 0 bases and J by 6 bases, with 15 bases between the two germline ends. Looked up from germline, CDR1 is SGHTA and CDR2 is FQGNSA. The CDR3 contains 15 residues. Researchers tagged individual cDNA molecules with unique molecular identifiers. One entry per CDR3 protein results from TCRdb running MiXCR on the 5' RACE reads. The sample shows about 80,000 distinct CDR3 sequences, roughly 12% of them seen only once. Comments on this clonotype: The antigen is unknown.

The sequences come from whole blood, collected at baseline. The receptor was derived from an adult who was a healthcare worker with PCR-confirmed SARS-CoV-2 infection or an uninfected control (not recorded which). The donor label of this sample is uncertain. V and J are TRBV7-2 and TRBJ2-7; D possibly corresponds to TRBD2 (6 bases). The CDR3 region is CASSLAGTAVFEQYF. DNA for the CDR3: TGTGCCAGCAGCTTAGCCGGGACTGCCGTTTTCGAGCAGTACTTC. The full variable domain, with the rest looked up from reference TRBV7-2 and TRBJ2-7, is GAGVSQSPSNKVTEKGKDVELRCDPISGHTALYWYRQSLGQGLEFLIYFQGNSAPDKSGLPSDRFSAERTGGSVSTLTIQRTQQEDSAVYLCASSLAGTAVFEQYFGPGTRLTVT.